The TCR beta chain under discussion was sequenced for a study of T-cell memory formation after mild COVID-19. Trimming cost V 7 bases and J 5 bases, with 12 bases left between them. The CDR3 runs 14 residues. Germline V lookup: CDR1 SGHTA, CDR2 FQGNSA. This clonotype was counted between two and nine times. What it binds is unknown. Amplification by 5'RACE using constant-segment primers produced TCR alpha and TCR beta cDNA libraries that carried sample barcodes and UMIs. TCRdb reprocessed the 5' RACE reads with MiXCR, giving one entry per CDR3 protein. The table has roughly 240,000 distinct CDR3 sequences, roughly 15% seen once; the top ten hold 22%. Study-wide results and limits: Some SARS-CoV-2-responding clones were already detected in memory before infection.

The receptor comes from a man younger than 35 who had mild COVID-19 (a few samples of this study predate the infection). Cell type and time point are not known. The sample consisted of PBMCs or a T cell subset sorted from them (not recorded which). The chain has TRBV7-2 and TRBJ1-6; D gene unclear. CDR3 sequence: CASNRIPDNSPLHF. The CDR3 nucleotides read TGTGCCAGCAACCGAATTCCAGATAATTCACCCCTCCACTTT. Full variable domain (outside the CDR3, taken from reference TRBV7-2 and TRBJ1-6): GAGVSQSPSNKVTEKGKDVELRCDPISGHTALYWYRQSLGQGLEFLIYFQGNSAPDKSGLPSDRFSAERTGGSVSTLTIQRTQQEDSAVYLCASNRIPDNSPLHFGNGTRLTVT.